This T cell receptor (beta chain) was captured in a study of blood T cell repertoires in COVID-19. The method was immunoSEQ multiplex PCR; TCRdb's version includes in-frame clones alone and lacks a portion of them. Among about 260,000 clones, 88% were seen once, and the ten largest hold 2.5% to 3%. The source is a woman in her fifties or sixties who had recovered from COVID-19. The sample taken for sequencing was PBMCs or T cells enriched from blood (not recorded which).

CDR3 in DNA: TGTGCCTGGAGTGTACCCCGGGCAACTAATGAAAAACTGTTTTTT. Translation gives CAWSVPRATNEKLFF. The chain uses TRBV30 and TRBJ1-4; D is ambiguous. With 0 bases removed from V and 0 bases from J, the gap between germline ends came to 8 bases. Germline CDR1 and CDR2: GTSNPN and SVGIG (reference sequence). This CDR3 comprises 15 residues. The full variable domain, rest sourced from reference TRBV30 and TRBJ1-4, is SQTIHQWPATLVQPVGSPLSLECTVEGTSNPNLYWYRQAAGRGLQLLFYSVGIGQISSEVPQNLSASRPQDRQFILSSKKLLLSDSGFYLCAWSVPRATNEKLFFGSGTQLSVL.